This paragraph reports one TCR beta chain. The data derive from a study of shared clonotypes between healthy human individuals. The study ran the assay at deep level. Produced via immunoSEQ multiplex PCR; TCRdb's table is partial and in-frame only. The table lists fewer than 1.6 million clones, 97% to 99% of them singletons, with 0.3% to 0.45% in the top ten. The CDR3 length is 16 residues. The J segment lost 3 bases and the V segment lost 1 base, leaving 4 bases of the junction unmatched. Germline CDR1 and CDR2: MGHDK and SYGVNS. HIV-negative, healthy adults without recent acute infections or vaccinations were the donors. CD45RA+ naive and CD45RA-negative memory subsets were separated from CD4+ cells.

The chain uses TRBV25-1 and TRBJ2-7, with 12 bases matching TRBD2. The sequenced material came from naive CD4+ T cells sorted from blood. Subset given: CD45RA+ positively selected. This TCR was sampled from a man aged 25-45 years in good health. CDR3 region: CASSEWGTSGYYEQYF. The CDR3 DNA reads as TGTGCCAGCAGTGAATGGGGGACTAGCGGGTACTACGAGCAGTACTTC.